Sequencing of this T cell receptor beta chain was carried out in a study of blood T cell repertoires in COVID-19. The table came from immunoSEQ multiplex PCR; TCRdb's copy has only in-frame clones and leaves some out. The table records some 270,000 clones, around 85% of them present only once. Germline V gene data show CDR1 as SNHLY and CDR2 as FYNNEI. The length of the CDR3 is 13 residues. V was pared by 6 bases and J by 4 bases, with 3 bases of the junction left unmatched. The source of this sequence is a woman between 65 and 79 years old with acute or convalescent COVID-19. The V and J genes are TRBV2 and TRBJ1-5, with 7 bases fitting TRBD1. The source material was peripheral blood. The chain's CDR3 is CASSVDRNQPQHF. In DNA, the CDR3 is TGTGCCAGCAGCGTGGACAGGAATCAGCCCCAGCATTTT.